One sample yielded the 23 T cell receptor beta chains listed below, sequenced in a study of vaccination and CD4 T cells after COVID-19. The assay that was used to sequence DNA from cultured CD4+ T cells was the Oncomine TCR Beta short-read assay. One entry per CDR3 protein, called by TCRdb with MiXCR from the PCR reads. The sample lists 10,000 to 13,000 distinct CDR3 sequences; about 41% were seen once. For these receptors, no antigen is known. Regarding treatment: roughly 11-day PBMC culture with coronavirus spike peptide pools or control peptides (ViraFEST assay). The sample here was CD4+ T cells from blood, cultured in vitro, taken after SARS-CoV-2 vaccination. These receptors all stem from a human donor who had recovered from COVID-19.

By proportion, this clonotype is large (0.1 to 1%). The V call is TRBV28, the J call TRBJ1-2; tentatively, D is TRBD1 (5 bases). Germline values: CDR1 MDHEN, CDR2 SYDVKM. The V gene lost 3 bases and the J gene lost 4 bases, with 12 bases spanning the gap. There are 14 residues in the CDR3. This CDR3 is CASSFGGSRYGYTF. In DNA, the CDR3 is TGTGCCAGCAGTTTCGGGGGATCTCGCTATGGCTACACCTTC.

Worth noting for this clonotype: At one of its ends the junction is not consistent with the germline gene, which may arise from a read error. The rearrangement joins TRBV4-3 to TRBJ2-7; 10 bases fit TRBD1. Per germline, CDR1 LGHNA and CDR2 YSLEER. The CDR3 has 16 amino acids. The CDR3 spells CASSQGQGAAGEKRHF. The CDR3 nucleotides are TGCGCCAGCAGCCAAGGACAGGGGGCGGCGGGCGAGAAGCGTCACTTC.

This chain connects TRBV7-2 to TRBJ2-7, with TRBD2 as a possible D gene (5 bases). The CDR3 totals 13 residues. CDR1 is SGHTA, CDR2 FQGNSA, per germline. V was cut by 5 bases and J by 6 bases, with 14 bases left in between. The CDR3 reads CASSPGYGLEQYF. The CDR3, as DNA: TGTGCCAGCAGCCCGGGATACGGCCTCGAGCAGTACTTC.

The chain has TRBV24-1 and TRBJ2-2; 7 nucleotides align to TRBD1. CDR3 length: 18 amino acids. J lost 4 bases, V lost 0 bases, and 10 bases had no gene match. CDR1 is KGHDR and CDR2 is SFDVKD in the germline V gene. CDR3 loop: CATSDLGSRTGVTGELFF. CDR3 DNA sequence: TGTGCCACCAGTGATTTGGGAAGCCGAACAGGGGTCACCGGGGAGCTGTTTTTT.

This chain joins TRBV28 and TRBJ1-2, with TRBD1 identical over 8 bases. The CDR3 sequence is 16 residues long. From germline, CDR1 is MDHEN and CDR2 SYDVKM. The V segment lost 6 bases and the J segment 4 bases; nucleotides outside the gene matches: 13. In DNA, the CDR3 is TGTGCCAGCAGCCACCGACCTAGGACAGGGCGCTATGGCTACACCTTC. It codes for CASSHRPRTGRYGYTF.

This clonotype has only a few counts. The chain recombines TRBV6-5 with TRBJ2-6, with 7 bases aligning to TRBD1. CDR1 and CDR2 (germline): MNHEY, SVGAGI. The V and J ends lost 1 base and 1 base, in that order; junction bases with no gene match: 4. This CDR3 spans 17 amino acids. The CDR3 loop reads CASSYLTGRSGANVLTF. For the CDR3, the DNA is TGTGCCAGCAGTTACTTGACAGGGCGTTCTGGGGCCAACGTCCTGACTTTC.

The chain is built from TRBV29-1 and TRBJ2-3, with 10 positions matching TRBD1. The V segment lost 6 bases and the J segment 3 bases; nucleotides outside the gene matches: 6. Germline V gene sequence: CDR1 SQVTM, CDR2 ANQGSEA. The CDR3 sequence is 14 residues long. CDR3 protein: CSVVDRGRTDTQYF. CDR3 in DNA: TGCAGCGTCGTTGACAGGGGGCGGACAGATACGCAGTATTTT.

The gene calls are TRBV6-1 and TRBJ2-1; TRBD2 might be the D (5 bases). Trimming removed 7 bases at V and 9 bases at J, with 16 bases between. Germline V gives CDR1 MNHNS, CDR2 SASEGT. The CDR3 extends over 13 amino acids. The CDR3 DNA follows: TGTGCCAGCACCTCTCTGTCCAGCGGTGAGCAGTTCTTC. Translated: CASTSLSSGEQFF.

This chain joins TRBV5-6 and TRBJ1-1; unclear D gene. The CDR3 covers 13 residues. Germline CDR1 SGHDT, CDR2 YYEEEE. The V and J ends lost 0 bases and 6 bases respectively, with 9 bases between them. CDR3 loop: CASSLGVVAEAFF. As DNA, the CDR3 is TGTGCCAGCAGCTTGGGGGTTGTGGCTGAAGCTTTCTTT.

This clonotype was counted between two and nine times. This sequence joins TRBV19 and TRBJ1-5, with D tentatively TRBD1 (5 bases). CDR1 LNHDA and CDR2 SQIVND come from the germline V gene (reference sequence). The length of the CDR3 is 16 residues. Trimming took 6 bases from V and 2 from J, leaving 17 bases between them. The chain's CDR3 is CASSRRRGFGNQPQHF. The CDR3 region has the DNA TGTGCCAGTAGCCGGCGGAGGGGCTTCGGCAATCAGCCCCAGCATTTT.

This chain joins TRBV6-1 and TRBJ1-5, with 7 nucleotides matching TRBD1. The germline gives CDR1 MNHNS, CDR2 SASEGT. CDR3 size: 14 residues. The ends lost 6 bases at V and 6 bases at J; junction bases unmatched: 8. CDR3 loop: CASSLDRVGQPQHF. The CDR3 bases are TGTGCCAGCAGCCTTGACAGGGTGGGTCAGCCCCAGCATTTT.

A few counts support this clonotype. The rearrangement links TRBV7-6 to TRBJ1-1, with D possibly TRBD1 on 6 matching bases. V lost 2 bases and J 5 bases, leaving 12 bases between the germline ends. CDR1 and CDR2 (germline): SGHVS, FNYEAQ. CDR3 length equals 14 residues. The DNA of the CDR3 is TGTGCCAGCAGCTTATTTGGGGGGCGAACTGAAGCTTTCTTT. Translating gives CASSLFGGRTEAFF.

This clonotype was detected only a few times. The J gene is TRBJ2-7, the V gene TRBV11-2; D could derive from TRBD1 or TRBD2 (6 bases each). This CDR3 contains 18 residues. Trimming left V 3 bases short and J 1 base short, with 22 bases between. CDR1 SGHAT and CDR2 FQNNGV come from the germline V gene. The DNA for the CDR3 is TGTGCCAGCAGCTTCCGCACCCGAGGGGGGCCTATTTCCTACGAGCAGTACTTC. This translates into CASSFRTRGGPISYEQYF.

The rearrangement uses TRBV5-1 and TRBJ2-7, with a possible D match to TRBD2 (6 bases). V lost 7 bases and J 2 bases, leaving 16 bases between the germline ends. The CDR3 has 14 amino acids. The germline V gene has CDR1 SGHRS and CDR2 YFSETQ. Here the CDR3 DNA reads TGCGCCAGCGGGTCGGGACTCAAGCCCTACGAGCAGTACTTC. Translating gives CASGSGLKPYEQYF.

The chain carries TRBV6-2 or TRBV6-3 and TRBJ2-1, with TRBD2 identical over 7 bases. In germline, CDR1 is MNHEY, CDR2 SVGEGT. J gave up 3 bases and V 6 bases, and 11 bases lay outside the gene matches. The CDR3 covers 16 residues. This chain's CDR3 is CASRRGGLALYNEQFF. CDR3 DNA sequence: TGTGCCAGCAGGAGGGGAGGGCTAGCCCTCTACAATGAGCAGTTCTTC.

This chain uses TRBV6-1 with TRBJ1-1; D remains ambiguous. CDR1 MNHNS and CDR2 SASEGT come from the germline V gene. The V end was cut by 4 bases, the J end by 1 base, with 7 bases between. This CDR3 is 13 amino acids long. The CDR3 loop is CASSAGRNTEAFF. CDR3 in DNA: TGTGCCAGCAGTGCCGGTAGGAACACTGAAGCTTTCTTT.

The chain joins TRBV4-2 to TRBJ2-5; no reliable D call. Trimming pared 2 bases from V and 4 bases from J, leaving 5 bases between. This CDR3 has 12 residues. Germline V lookup: CDR1 LGHNA, CDR2 YNFKEQ. Here the CDR3 DNA reads TGTGCCAGCAGCCAACCTGGAGAGACCCAGTACTTC. This codes for CASSQPGETQYF.

V usage is TRBV7-2 and J usage is TRBJ2-7; 9 positions agree with TRBD2. V lost 1 base and J lost 8; bases outside the gene matches: 9. The CDR3 runs 15 residues. Per germline, CDR1 SGHTA and CDR2 FQGNSA. CDR3 DNA sequence: TGTGCCAGCAGCTTAGTTTGGCGGGAGGGCCGTAAGCAGTACTTC. Translation: CASSLVWREGRKQYF. The full variable domain, with the rest looked up from reference TRBV7-2 and TRBJ2-7, is GAGVSQSPSNKVTEKGKDVELRCDPISGHTALYWYRQSLGQGLEFLIYFQGNSAPDKSGLPSDRFSAERTGGSVSTLTIQRTQQEDSAVYLCASSLVWREGRKQYFGPGTRLTVT.

The gene calls are TRBV3-1 and TRBJ1-6; D not resolved. The V end was cut by 6 bases, the J end by 3 bases, with 6 bases between. The germline V gene has CDR1 LGHDT and CDR2 YNNKEL (reference sequence). The CDR3 sequence is 13 residues long. The CDR3 loop reads CASSAHYNSPLHF. CDR3 in DNA: TGTGCCAGCAGTGCGCACTATAATTCACCCCTCCACTTT.

This clonotype showed up just a few times. The chain is built from TRBV15 and TRBJ2-5; weak D call: TRBD1 (6 bases). The CDR3 runs 15 residues. Germline values: CDR1 LNHNV, CDR2 YYDKDF (reference sequence). The V gene lost 2 bases and the J gene lost 0 bases, with 10 bases spanning the gap. CDR3 bases: TGTGCCACCAGCAGACCTGGACAGTACCAAGAGACCCAGTACTTC. This gives the protein CATSRPGQYQETQYF.

This clonotype is medium-sized by share. The rearrangement links TRBV18 to TRBJ2-6; tentatively, D is TRBD1 (5 bases). Germline CDR1 KGHSH, CDR2 LQKENI. Trimming pared 1 base from V and 1 base from J, leaving 11 bases between. This CDR3 comprises 17 residues. The CDR3 reads CASSPQGRASGANVLTF. CDR3 sequence (DNA): TGTGCCAGCTCACCACAGGGCAGGGCATCTGGGGCCAACGTCCTGACTTTC.

The V and J genes are TRBV24-1 and TRBJ2-3, with 9 nucleotides matching TRBD2. The V segment lost 4 bases and the J segment 5 bases; nucleotides outside the gene matches: 9. Germline lookup yields CDR1 KGHDR and CDR2 SFDVKD. The CDR3 has 16 residues. CDR3 sequence (DNA): TGTGCCACCAGTGAGCCCATAGCGGGAGTACGAGATACGCAGTATTTT. Its translation is CATSEPIAGVRDTQYF.

This clonotype was observed a few times. The rearrangement links TRBV20-1 to TRBJ2-7, with no clear D. Trimming took 2 bases from V and 2 from J, leaving 7 bases between them. This CDR3 spans 12 amino acids. CDR1 DFQATT and CDR2 SNEGSKA come from the germline V gene (reference sequence). DNA for the CDR3: TGCAGTGCTAGACCCGGACCCTACGAGCAGTACTTC. Protein sequence: CSARPGPYEQYF.